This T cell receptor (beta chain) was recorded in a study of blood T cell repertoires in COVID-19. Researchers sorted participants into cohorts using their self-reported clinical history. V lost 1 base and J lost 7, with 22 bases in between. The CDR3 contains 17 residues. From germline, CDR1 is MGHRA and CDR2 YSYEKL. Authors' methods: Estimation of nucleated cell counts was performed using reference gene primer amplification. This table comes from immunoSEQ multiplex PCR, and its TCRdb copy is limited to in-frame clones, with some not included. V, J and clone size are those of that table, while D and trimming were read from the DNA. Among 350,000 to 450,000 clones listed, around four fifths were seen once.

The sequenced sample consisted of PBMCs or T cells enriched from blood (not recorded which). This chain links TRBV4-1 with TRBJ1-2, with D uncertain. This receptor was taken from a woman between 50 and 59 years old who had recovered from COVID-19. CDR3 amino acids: CASSQGLIGVHTGGYTF. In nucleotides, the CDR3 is TGCGCCAGCAGCCAAGGCCTGATCGGGGTTCACACCGGTGGCTACACCTTC.